This T cell receptor (beta chain) was observed in a study of T cells in Graves' hyperthyroidism and ophthalmopathy. Study observations and caveats: Separating ophthalmopathy from stable hyperthyroidism was achieved by a 13 V-J model. Ophthalmopathy was model-predicted a median about six months pre-onset.

Germline V CDR1 and CDR2: SGHRS, YFSETQ. The CDR3 spans 16 residues. Trimming pared 0 bases from V and 3 bases from J, leaving 13 bases between. Diagnoses were made from clinical symptoms, serum measures (thyroxine and TRAb), thyroid ultrasound and orbital computed tomography. Amplification targeted TCR beta CDR3 regions from RNA transcripts. HTBI primers drove first-round RT-PCR of the TCR CDR3. TCRdb re-called the multiplex PCR reads with MiXCR, one entry per CDR3 protein. The repertoire includes approximately 400,000 distinct CDR3 sequences, around a sixth of them detected once, and 35% to 50% sits in the top ten. This clonotype turned up a few times. Its antigen is unidentified.

The receptor comes from a man between 18 and 29 years old with Graves' ophthalmopathy. V and J are TRBV5-1 and TRBJ2-1, with D possibly matching TRBD2 (6 bases). The sample taken for sequencing was blood. The CDR3 nucleotides read TGCGCCAGCAGCTTGGAAGGCGGGACTGACTACAATGAGCAGTTCTTC. Its translation is CASSLEGGTDYNEQFF.